This is a list of T cell receptor beta chains from one sample in a study of Ad26.COV2.S vaccination and SARS-CoV-2 variants. Some clones are missing from TCRdb's copy, which holds only in-frame ones; the method was immunoSEQ multiplex PCR. The sample shows 97,000 or so clones, about three quarters of them seen only once. The sequences come from peripheral blood, collected after recovery from COVID-19. Source of these receptors: a human donor who had recovered from COVID-19. Both conserved end residues are part of each CDR3. Each record gives: J gene, D gene, clone size, V gene, CDR3 protein, CDR3 DNA. A D gene is named only where the DNA matches it firmly. For some rows the clone size is stated as once, few or many, or as a class when expanded; others skip it.

>TRBJ2-7|NA|few|TRBV2
CASSERTGPYEQYF
TGTGCCAGCAGTGAAAGGACGGGTCCCTACGAGCAGTACTTC
>TRBJ1-3|NA|NA|TRBV10-3
CAIRRDGGNTIYF
TGTGCCATCAGGCGGGACGGAGGAAACACCATATATTTT
>TRBJ1-1|TRBD1|NA|TRBV6-5
CASTRTGGAFF
TGTGCCAGCACGCGGACAGGGGGCGCTTTCTTT
>TRBJ1-1|NA|NA|TRBV7-3
CASSRQLNTEAFF
TGTGCCAGCAGTAGACAGTTGAACACTGAAGCTTTCTTT
>TRBJ1-1|NA|few|TRBV18
CASSPGGNTEAFF
TGTGCCAGCTCACCGGGGGGGAACACTGAAGCTTTCTTT
>TRBJ2-7|NA|NA|TRBV15
CATSRDRTHSSSYEQYF
TGTGCCACCAGCAGAGATCGGACTCACTCGAGCTCCTACGAGCAGTACTTC
>TRBJ1-6|NA|NA|TRBV5-4
CASSLVGGRDSPLHF
TGTGCCAGCAGCTTGGTAGGCGGGCGAGATTCACCCCTCCACTTT
>TRBJ1-3|TRBD1|NA|TRBV28
CASSSRDRVGNTIYF
TGTGCCAGCAGTTCACGGGACAGGGTTGGAAACACCATATATTTT
>TRBJ1-2|NA|NA|TRBV9
CASSVDHRANYGYTF
TGTGCCAGCAGCGTAGACCACAGAGCTAACTATGGCTACACCTTC
>TRBJ1-2|TRBD1|NA|TRBV28
CASSRTGVYGYTF
TGTGCCAGCAGCCGGACAGGGGTTTATGGCTACACCTTC
>TRBJ2-5|NA|once|TRBV4-1
CASSRGPQETQYF
TGCGCCAGCAGCCGGGGGCCCCAAGAGACCCAGTACTTC
>TRBJ2-1|TRBD2|NA|TRBV7-6
CASTGGLAGYNEQFF
TGTGCCAGCACCGGAGGACTAGCGGGCTACAATGAGCAGTTCTTC
>TRBJ2-2|NA|NA|TRBV2
CASRDSGDAGELFF
TGTGCCAGCAGGGATTCAGGGGATGCCGGGGAGCTGTTTTTT
>TRBJ2-7|TRBD2|few|TRBV9
CASSPGTSGGWGYEQYF
TGTGCCAGCAGTCCTGGGACTAGCGGGGGGTGGGGCTACGAGCAGTACTTC
>TRBJ1-1|NA|NA|TRBV6-5
CASSLEQNTEAFF
TGTGCCAGCAGTCTAGAACAGAACACTGAAGCTTTCTTT
>TRBJ2-1|TRBD1|medium-sized|TRBV6-1
CASSEASRQGVRNEQFF
TGTGCCAGCAGTGAGGCCTCTCGACAGGGAGTGAGGAATGAGCAGTTCTTC
>TRBJ1-5|NA|NA|TRBV14
CASSQAGHGIREPQHF
TGTGCCAGCAGCCAAGCGGGCCATGGGATCAGGGAGCCCCAGCATTTT
>TRBJ2-7|NA|NA|TRBV3-1/TRBV3-2
CASSSGEDKQYF
TGTGCCAGCAGCTCGGGAGAGGACAAGCAGTACTTC
>TRBJ1-1|NA|NA|TRBV7-9
CASSLNQGSTEAFF
TGTGCCAGCAGCTTAAATCAGGGGAGCACTGAAGCTTTCTTT
>TRBJ2-2|NA|NA|TRBV5-1
CASRWDFNTGELFF
TGCGCCAGCAGGTGGGACTTTAACACCGGGGAGCTGTTTTTT
>TRBJ1-1|TRBD1|NA|TRBV6-2/TRBV6-3
CASSGDRGGTEAFF
TGTGCCAGCAGTGGGGACAGGGGAGGTACTGAAGCTTTCTTT
>TRBJ1-2|NA|NA|TRBV15
CATSRDLLGQATILNYGYTF
TGTGCCACCAGCAGAGATCTTTTAGGCCAGGCCACCATCCTTAACTATGGCTACACCTTC
>TRBJ1-1|NA|NA|TRBV6-5
CASSYGGAGNTEAFF
TGTGCCAGCAGTTATGGAGGGGCTGGGAACACTGAAGCTTTCTTT
>TRBJ2-3|NA|NA|TRBV5-4
CASSLAAQSGRSDTQYF
TGTGCCAGCAGCTTGGCCGCCCAATCGGGGAGATCAGATACGCAGTATTTT
>TRBJ2-2|NA|NA|TRBV18
CASSPFPGELFF
TGTGCCAGCTCACCATTCCCCGGGGAGCTGTTTTTT
>TRBJ1-2|TRBD1|once|TRBV7-9
CASSGTGDSCTF
TGTGCCAGCTCCGGGACAGGGGATAGCTGCACCTTC
>TRBJ1-1|TRBD1|NA|TRBV2
CASNGQGITEAFF
TGTGCCAGCAACGGACAGGGGATCACTGAAGCTTTCTTT
>TRBJ1-5|NA|NA|TRBV29-1
CSVASGNQPQHF
TGCAGCGTGGCCAGTGGGAATCAGCCCCAGCATTTT
>TRBJ2-5|TRBD2|NA|TRBV2
CASSELAGLQETQYF
TGTGCCAGCAGTGAACTAGCGGGGCTCCAAGAGACCCAGTACTTC
>TRBJ1-6|TRBD1|NA|TRBV6-5
CASSRQGINSPLHF
TGTGCCAGCAGCAGACAGGGAATTAATTCACCCCTCCACTTT
>TRBJ2-2|NA|NA|TRBV6-5
CASSYLSQGGLFF
TGTGCCAGCAGTTACCTATCACAGGGAGGGCTGTTTTTT
>TRBJ1-1|NA|NA|TRBV21-1
CASSPDRGTGATEAFF
TGTGCCAGCAGCCCCGACAGGGGGACAGGGGCCACTGAAGCTTTCTTT
>TRBJ2-2|NA|NA|TRBV25-1
CASSDFGELFF
TGTGCCAGCAGTGATTTTGGGGAGCTGTTTTTT
>TRBJ2-3|TRBD2|few|TRBV7-9
CASSRVTSGGDTQYF
TGTGCCAGCAGCCGGGTAACTAGCGGGGGGGATACGCAGTATTTT
>TRBJ1-1|NA|NA|TRBV18
CASSPPSLGRMDTEAFF
TGTGCCAGCTCACCACCGAGTTTGGGACGCATGGACACTGAAGCTTTCTTT
>TRBJ1-5|NA|NA|TRBV28
CASSLDRAFNQPQHF
TGTGCCAGCAGTTTAGACCGGGCCTTCAATCAGCCCCAGCATTTT
>TRBJ2-3|TRBD2|NA|TRBV7-9
CASSTPRWGGADTQYF
TGTGCCAGCAGTACACCAAGGTGGGGGGGGGCAGATACGCAGTATTTT
>TRBJ2-7|NA|NA|TRBV27
CASSFGGRPSYEQYF
TGTGCCAGCAGTTTTGGCGGCCGTCCCTCCTACGAGCAGTACTTC
>TRBJ2-6|TRBD1|NA|TRBV27
CASSRVGQSLGGANVLTF
TGTGCCAGCAGTCGGGTGGGACAGTCCTTGGGGGGGGCCAACGTCCTGACTTTC
>TRBJ2-5|NA|NA|TRBV5-1
CASSLGQAEETQYF
TGCGCCAGCAGCTTGGGACAGGCCGAAGAGACCCAGTACTTC
>TRBJ2-1|TRBD1|NA|TRBV5-4
CASSSQDRDHNEQFF
TGTGCCAGCAGCTCCCAGGACAGGGACCACAATGAGCAGTTCTTC
>TRBJ2-7|NA|once|TRBV18
CASSPGTLGTFQYF
TGTGCCAGCTCACCAGGTACCCTAGGGACTTTTCAGTACTTC
>TRBJ1-1|NA|few|TRBV19
CASTVRSRGTEAFF
TGTGCCAGTACGGTGAGGAGCCGGGGCACTGAAGCTTTCTTT
>TRBJ1-3|TRBD1|few|TRBV24-1
CATSYRGLGNTIYF
TGTGCCACCAGTTACAGGGGGCTAGGAAACACCATATATTTT
>TRBJ1-5|NA|NA|TRBV5-1
CASSPLGQYSNQPQHF
TGCGCCAGCAGCCCCCTAGGGCAATATAGCAATCAGCCCCAGCATTTT
>TRBJ2-7|NA|NA|TRBV28
CASSVNSYEQYF
TGTGCCAGCAGTGTCAACAGCTACGAGCAGTACTTC
>TRBJ2-1|NA|NA|TRBV5-6
CASSLSSYNEQFF
TGTGCCAGCAGCTTAAGCTCCTACAATGAGCAGTTCTTC
>TRBJ2-2|TRBD2|NA|TRBV10-2
CASQAGPYTGELFF
TGCGCCAGCCAAGCGGGACCATACACCGGGGAGCTGTTTTTT
>TRBJ1-2|NA|NA|TRBV4-3
CASGEVLLTNYGYTF
TGCGCCAGCGGCGAGGTGTTGCTCACTAACTATGGCTACACCTTC
>TRBJ2-2|TRBD1|NA|TRBV4-3
CASSQDGTVGPGELFF
TGCGCCAGCAGCCAAGACGGGACAGTCGGGCCCGGGGAGCTGTTTTTT
>TRBJ2-7|NA|once|TRBV3-1/TRBV3-2
CASSQGVNALVEQYF
TGTGCCAGCAGCCAAGGGGTGAACGCCCTGGTCGAGCAGTACTTC
>TRBJ2-5|TRBD1|NA|TRBV5-6
CASSYQQGRETQYF
TGTGCCAGCAGTTATCAACAGGGGCGAGAGACCCAGTACTTC
>TRBJ1-1|TRBD1|NA|TRBV5-4
CASSLAGTGVNTEAFF
TGTGCCAGCAGCTTGGCCGGGACAGGGGTGAACACTGAAGCTTTCTTT
>TRBJ2-3|NA|many|TRBV12-3/TRBV12-4
CASSLAGAHTQYF
TGTGCCAGCAGTCTCGCTGGGGCGCATACGCAGTATTTT
>TRBJ2-7|TRBD1|NA|TRBV7-2
CASSPTRDRVGQQYF
TGTGCCAGCAGCCCCACCCGGGACAGGGTAGGGCAGCAGTACTTC
>TRBJ1-3|NA|NA|TRBV28
CASSTNRREGGNTIYF
TGTGCCAGCAGTACTAATCGAAGGGAGGGAGGAAACACCATATATTTT
>TRBJ2-2|NA|NA|TRBV7-2
CASSPSGYTGELFF
TGTGCCAGCAGCCCGAGCGGTTACACCGGGGAGCTGTTTTTT